Each of the 19 T cell receptor beta chains below was sequenced from the same sample in a study of cytomegalovirus exposure and HLA in healthy donors (dated by TCRdb to about 2017). The library was obtained by the immunoSEQ multiplex PCR assay. The multiplex PCR relied on a mix of 60 forward primers for TCR Vbeta segments and 13 reverse primers for TCR Jbeta segments. TCRdb took this table from immuneACCESS and kept in-frame rearrangements with V and J called. Such tables lack part of the clones; where checked against another copy, unresolved V genes explain under half of the gap, and the rest is unexplained. The sample table shows under 200,000 clones, and 79% are seen once. Of the sample, approximately 2.4% falls within the top ten clones. Material: PBMCs. Receptors were obtained from a woman between 45 and 60 years old in good health and CMV-seronegative.

CDR3 sequence: CASNPRNEQFF. In nucleotides, the CDR3 is TGTGCCAGCAATCCGAGGAATGAGCAGTTCTTC. The chain links TRBV6-1 to TRBJ2-1; D call uncertain. The length of the CDR3 is 11 residues. The germline V gene encodes CDR1 MNHNS and CDR2 SASEGT. Trimming left V 7 bases short and J 7 bases short, with 8 bases between.

The gene calls are TRBV28 and TRBJ2-5, with TRBD1 matching 8 bases. The J call is in doubt because the DNA end fits TRBJ2-7 better. Germline V gene data show CDR1 as MDHEN and CDR2 as SYDVKM. This CDR3 comprises 14 residues. The CDR3 loop is CASRPTGQGYEQYF. In DNA, the CDR3 is TGTGCCAGCAGGCCTACCGGACAGGGCTACGAGCAGTACTTC.

The rearrangement joins TRBV28 to TRBJ1-2; 8 nucleotides line up with TRBD1. This CDR3 has 12 amino acids. Per the germline V gene, CDR1 is MDHEN and CDR2 is SYDVKM. The J segment lost 9 bases and the V segment lost 6 bases, leaving 6 bases of the junction unmatched. The CDR3 protein is CASSLGQGSYTF. CDR3 bases: TGTGCCAGCAGCCTCGGACAGGGAAGCTACACCTTC.

A single count supports this clone. The rearrangement uses TRBV27 and TRBJ2-3, with TRBD2 identical over 7 bases. Per germline, CDR1 MNHEY and CDR2 SMNVEV (reference sequence). The CDR3 spans 15 residues. Trimming took 6 bases from V and 4 from J; bases not matched to a gene: 10. The CDR3 here is CASRRSGALPDTQYF. CDR3 nucleotides: TGTGCCAGCAGACGGAGCGGGGCCCTCCCAGATACGCAGTATTTT.

This clone turned up a few times. The rearrangement joins TRBV29-1 to TRBJ2-1; 7 bases fit TRBD2. Looked up from germline, CDR1 is SQVTM and CDR2 is ANQGSEA. The J segment lost 1 base and the V segment lost 2 bases, leaving 2 bases of the junction unmatched. The CDR3 is 14 residues long. The CDR3 sequence: CSVEMGGSYNEQFF. For the CDR3, the DNA is TGCAGCGTTGAAATGGGGGGGTCCTACAATGAGCAGTTCTTC.

This chain joins TRBV18 and TRBJ1-3; no clear D. The CDR3 consists of 14 residues. V lost 3 bases and J lost 2, with 8 bases in between. CDR1 KGHSH and CDR2 LQKENI come from the germline V gene. The CDR3 sequence: CASSPRATGNTIYF. The DNA for the CDR3 is TGTGCCAGCTCACCGCGGGCAACTGGAAACACCATATATTTT.

In this sample, this clone turned up a few times. The CDR3 region is CASSGGPLAGELFF. In DNA form, the CDR3 reads TGTGCCAGCTCGGGGGGCCCCCTTGCCGGGGAGCTGTTTTTT. This chain uses TRBV4-2 with TRBJ2-2; TRBD2 is a possible D gene (7 bases). Per the germline V gene, CDR1 is LGHNA and CDR2 is YNFKEQ. V lost 8 bases and J 6 bases, leaving 16 bases between the germline ends. The CDR3 totals 14 residues.

In this sample, this clone turned up a few times. J is TRBJ2-5 and V is TRBV21-1; TRBD1, the table's D call, was not compared with the DNA. TRBV21-1 is recorded as a pseudogene. This CDR3 is 15 amino acids long. The CDR3 spells CASSTQDRPQETQYF. Written as DNA, the CDR3 is TGTGCCAGCAGCACCCAGGACAGGCCTCAAGAGACCCAGTACTTC.

J is TRBJ1-1 and V is TRBV7-2; TRBD1 matches at 8 bases. With 5 bases clipped from V and 5 bases from J, the junction kept 7 bases outside the gene matches. The CDR3 is 14 residues long. Germline-derived CDR1 and CDR2 are SGHTA and FQGNSA. The CDR3 DNA is TGTGCCAGCAGCGCTCGACAGGGGAGGACTGAAGCTTTCTTT. This gives the protein CASSARQGRTEAFF.

This chain uses TRBV10-3 with TRBJ1-1, with D perhaps TRBD1 (5 bases). V gave up 4 bases and J gave up 2 bases, with 8 bases separating them. This CDR3 has 13 amino acids. The germline CDR1 and CDR2 sequences are ENHRY and SYGVKD. The CDR3 DNA reads as TGTGCCATCAGTGGGGGCGGAAACACTGAAGCTTTCTTT. Protein product: CAISGGGNTEAFF.

V usage is TRBV7-2 and J usage is TRBJ2-1, with no clear D. Between the trimmed V and J ends, which lost 5 bases and 6 bases, there was a span of 14 bases. The CDR3 is 14 amino acids. Germline values: CDR1 SGHTA, CDR2 FQGNSA. CDR3 protein: CASSRYGSFNEQFF. The DNA of the CDR3 is TGTGCCAGCAGCCGATACGGTTCTTTCAATGAGCAGTTCTTC.

The table lists this clone with a few counts. The chain links TRBV4-2 to TRBJ1-5; D possibly corresponds to TRBD1 (5 bases). Germline-derived CDR1 and CDR2 are LGHNA and YNFKEQ. The V and J ends lost 3 bases and 0 bases respectively, with 9 bases between them. The CDR3 totals 15 residues. This chain's CDR3 is CASSQGGGSNQPQHF. In DNA, the CDR3 is TGTGCCAGCAGCCAGGGGGGGGGTAGCAATCAGCCCCAGCATTTT.

CDR3 DNA: TGTGCCAGCAGTTCTAGCGGGAGGGCCTTGGGCGAGCAGTACTTC. The encoded protein is CASSSSGRALGEQYF. This sequence joins TRBV28 and TRBJ2-7; TRBD2 matches 12 bases. The J segment lost 6 bases and the V segment lost 4 bases, leaving 7 bases of the junction unmatched. CDR1 MDHEN and CDR2 SYDVKM come from the germline V gene. The CDR3 is 15 residues long.

This chain joins TRBV4-3 and TRBJ1-2, with 9 nucleotides matching TRBD1. The CDR3 extends over 15 amino acids. The V and J ends lost 0 bases and 5 bases, in that order; junction bases with no gene match: 4. Per the germline V gene, CDR1 is LGHNA and CDR2 is YSLEER. The CDR3 DNA sequence: TGCGCCAGCAGCCAAGAGGCGGGACAGGGTTATGGCTACACCTTC. It yields the protein CASSQEAGQGYGYTF.

The chain is built from TRBV7-2 and TRBJ1-2; perhaps TRBD1 as D (5 bases). This CDR3 spans 13 amino acids. V was pared by 4 bases and J by 6 bases, with 12 bases between. Germline V lookup: CDR1 SGHTA, CDR2 FQGNSA. CDR3 sequence: CASSSLMGHGYTF. CDR3 sequence (DNA): TGTGCCAGCAGCTCACTCATGGGGCATGGCTACACCTTC. The variable domain in full, completed from reference TRBV7-2 and TRBJ1-2, reads GAGVSQSPSNKVTEKGKDVELRCDPISGHTALYWYRQSLGQGLEFLIYFQGNSAPDKSGLPSDRFSAERTGGSVSTLTIQRTQQEDSAVYLCASSSLMGHGYTFGSGTRLTVV.

The genes are TRBV19 and TRBJ1-6; TRBD1 might be the D (6 bases). V shed 9 bases and J shed 9 bases, with 12 bases lying between them. Germline V gene sequence: CDR1 LNHDA, CDR2 SQIVND (reference sequence). The CDR3 totals 12 residues. The CDR3 DNA sequence: TGTGCCAGCAACAGGGTCGGTTCACCCCTCCACTTT. Its translation is CASNRVGSPLHF.

The chain links TRBV5-6 to TRBJ2-5; unclear D gene. The CDR3 is 16 residues long. CDR1 SGHDT and CDR2 YYEEEE come from the germline V gene. V lost 3 bases to trimming and J lost 2 bases, with 17 bases between them. The CDR3 region is CASSSRGTPTQETQYF. In nucleotides, the CDR3 is TGTGCCAGCAGCTCACGAGGTACGCCCACACAAGAGACCCAGTACTTC.

The rearrangement uses TRBV27 and TRBJ2-1; D perhaps matches TRBD1 (6 bases). Trimming removed 6 bases at V and 7 bases at J, with 25 bases between. This CDR3 comprises 17 residues. Germline V gene data show CDR1 as MNHEY and CDR2 as SMNVEV (reference sequence). CDR3 nucleotides: TGTGCCAGCAGCCTTGAGGCCAGGGGCCTGCAGATAAATGAGCAGTTCTTC. Residues: CASSLEARGLQINEQFF.

The rearrangement joins TRBV7-2 to TRBJ1-4; the D gene is possibly TRBD1 (6 bases). With 3 bases removed from V and 0 bases from J, the gap between germline ends came to 8 bases. Germline CDR1 SGHTA, CDR2 FQGNSA. This CDR3 is built from 15 residues. The DNA for the CDR3 is TGTGCCAGCAGCTTCCGACAGGCAACTAATGAAAAACTGTTTTTT. Translation gives CASSFRQATNEKLFF.